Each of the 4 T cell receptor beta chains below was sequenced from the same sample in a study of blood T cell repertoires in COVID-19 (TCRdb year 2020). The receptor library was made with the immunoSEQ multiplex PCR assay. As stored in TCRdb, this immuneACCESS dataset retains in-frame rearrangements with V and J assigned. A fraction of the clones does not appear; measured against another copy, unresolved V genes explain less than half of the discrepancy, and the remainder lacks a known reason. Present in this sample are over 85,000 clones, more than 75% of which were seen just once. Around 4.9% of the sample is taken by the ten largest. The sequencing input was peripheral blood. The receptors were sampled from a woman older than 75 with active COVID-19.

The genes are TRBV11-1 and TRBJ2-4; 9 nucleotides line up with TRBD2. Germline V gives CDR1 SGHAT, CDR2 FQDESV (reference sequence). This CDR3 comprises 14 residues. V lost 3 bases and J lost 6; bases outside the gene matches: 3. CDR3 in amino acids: CASSLREGGNIQYF. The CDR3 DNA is TGTGCCAGCAGCTTGCGGGAGGGCGGAAACATTCAGTACTTC.

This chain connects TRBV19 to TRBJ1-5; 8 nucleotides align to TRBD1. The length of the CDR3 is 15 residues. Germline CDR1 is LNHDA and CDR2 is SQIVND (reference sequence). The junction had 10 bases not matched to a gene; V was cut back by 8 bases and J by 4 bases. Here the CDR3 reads CASAQNRGSNQPQHF. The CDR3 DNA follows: TGTGCCAGTGCACAGAACAGGGGGTCGAATCAGCCCCAGCATTTT.

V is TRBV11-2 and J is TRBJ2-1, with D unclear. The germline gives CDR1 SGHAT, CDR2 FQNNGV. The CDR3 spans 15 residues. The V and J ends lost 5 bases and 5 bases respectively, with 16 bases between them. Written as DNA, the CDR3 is TGTGCCAGCAGCCCGATTTCCCGACTGCACAATGAGCAGTTCTTC. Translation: CASSPISRLHNEQFF. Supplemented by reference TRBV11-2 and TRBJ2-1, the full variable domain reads EAGVAQSPRYKIIEKRQSVAFWCNPISGHATLYWYQQILGQGPKLLIQFQNNGVVDDSQLPKDRFSAERLKGVDSTLKIQPAKLEDSAVYLCASSPISRLHNEQFFGPGTRLTVL.

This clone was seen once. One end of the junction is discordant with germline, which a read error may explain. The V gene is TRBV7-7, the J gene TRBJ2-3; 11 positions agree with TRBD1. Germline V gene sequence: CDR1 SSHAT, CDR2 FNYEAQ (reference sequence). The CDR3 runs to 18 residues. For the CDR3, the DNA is TGTGCTAGCAGCTCGTCCCCGGCTGGACAGGGGGCAAGAGATACGCAGTATTTT. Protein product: CASSSSPAGQGARDTQYF.